These 3 T cell receptor beta chains were all obtained from the same sample, sequenced in a study of PD-L1 blockade in urothelial cancer. Using immunoSEQ multiplex PCR, the repertoire was profiled, and TCRdb retains in-frame clones only, with some absent. The top ten clones hold under 4.5% of a sample with 50,000 or so clones, approximately 72% of them seen once. Time point noted: pretreatment peripheral blood. This specimen was PBMCs, taken around atezolizumab (anti-PD-L1) treatment. The receptors come from a man aged 70-80 years with urothelial cancer.

Comment on this clone: The identical CDR3 is also encoded by other nucleotide sequences in the sample. The chain is built from TRBV18 and TRBJ2-6; a possible D gene is TRBD1 (6 bases). Germline values: CDR1 KGHSH, CDR2 LQKENI. The CDR3 has 15 residues. V was trimmed by 3 bases and J by 4 bases, leaving 10 bases between them. CDR3 protein: CASSPTGSGANVLTF. The CDR3 region has the DNA TGTGCCAGCTCACCCACAGGGAGCGGGGCCAACGTCCTGACTTTC.

The J gene is TRBJ1-2, the V gene TRBV7-3; 9 nucleotides line up with TRBD1. The CDR3 consists of 13 residues. Germline trimming cut 5 bases from V and 6 bases from J; bases unmatched to any gene: 4. Germline V gene data show CDR1 as SGHTA and CDR2 as FQGTGA. Written as DNA, the CDR3 is TGTGCCAGCAGCCTACGGACAGGGGATGGCTACACCTTC. Encoded protein: CASSLRTGDGYTF.

This clone was seen only a few times. The chain joins TRBV6-9 to TRBJ2-1; 8 bases match TRBD2. CDR1 and CDR2 (germline): MNHGY, SVAAGI. The CDR3 loop spans 14 amino acids. The V segment lost 5 bases and the J segment 8 bases; nucleotides outside the gene matches: 8. The CDR3, as DNA: TGTGCCAGCAGTAAGCGGGGGCCCACCGATGAGCAGTTCTTC. Protein: CASSKRGPTDEQFF.